This T cell receptor (beta chain) was found in a study of cytomegalovirus exposure and HLA in healthy donors (TCRdb year 2017). Looking at the study overall: According to an earlier analysis of a few hundred of the donors, roughly 180 million T cells yielded 90 million to 140 million unique TCR beta sequences and approximately 300 Gb of sequence data. Roughly 300 gigabases of sequencing data and around 88 million unique TCR sequences made up an early release that covered approximately 620 HLA-typed donors. The genetic ancestry cluster associated with self-reported Caucasian donors included 81% of the roughly 400 genotyped donors. The study aimed to test whether cataloging public T cell receptors could reveal signatures of past pathogen exposure. Using immunosequencing, the study profiled T cell repertoires from 500 to 800 subjects and related those repertoires to cytomegalovirus serostatus. In addition to the first cohort of roughly 700 subjects, a separate validation cohort of over 90 different subjects was used. To predict cytomegalovirus infection status, the study brought together high-throughput TCR immunosequencing, statistical association of individual TCRs with disease status, and machine learning. To study patterns of TCR occurrence, a later analysis re-analyzed previously published TCR beta repertoires from 500 to 850 donors and added high-resolution HLA genotyping. In the later analysis, no new phenotypic data were used to find candidate immune exposures; instead, reliance was placed on TCR beta sequences and their occurrence across donors. To decide whether each TCR beta V gene segment behaved as functional or pseudogenic, an earlier analysis of 587 of the donors relied on high-throughput TCR beta sequencing. Donor age, sex, ethnicity and CMV serostatus were compiled together with the repertoire data. A later genetic analysis took genome-wide SNP genotypes for about three fifths of the roughly 670 donors and used that subset as a discovery cohort. All discovery cohort repertoires had been generated on a single sequencing platform. Class I and class II HLA loci were covered by the typing at four-digit resolution. The number of typed donors differed by locus: about 620-630 for A, B, C, DRB1 and DQB1; 522 for DQA1; around 580 for DPA1; and roughly 470 for DPB1. Several DR-DQ haplotypes were treated as single units for association and clustering because of strong linkage in the cohort. Among 300 to 500 genotyped donors of the cohort, an average of approximately 220,000 unique TCR beta nucleotide sequences was sequenced per donor, of which about 19% were non-productive.

The library relied on the immunoSEQ multiplex PCR assay. For the multiplex PCR, a mixture combining 60 forward primers for TCR Vbeta segments and 13 reverse primers for TCR Jbeta segments was used. The CDR3 region of rearranged TCR beta genes was amplified from genomic DNA with a multiplex PCR assay. On the Illumina HiSeq System, the amplified TCR beta libraries were sequenced as 87-base-pair reads. On the study's bioinformatics: In a later analysis, 70 million to 95 million unique TCR beta chains were counted across the roughly 610 repertoires, and roughly 11 million of these chains were shared by at least two donors. Raw reads were error-corrected and collapsed into unique sequences by a nearest-neighbor algorithm in which closely related sequences were merged to remove PCR and sequencing errors. To assign V, D and J gene segments, CDR3 sequences were aligned to IMGT reference sequences. For a sequence to be retained, a match of at least six nucleotides was required to both a V gene segment and a J gene segment. Rearrangements were called productive when the CDR3 lacked stop codons and stayed in frame with V and J; all others were non-productive. Following IMGT convention, CDR3 was defined as the stretch from the second conserved V-encoded cysteine to the conserved J-encoded phenylalanine. The earlier analysis of 500 to 750 of the donors excluded any sequence lacking an unambiguous match to a single V gene segment. In an earlier analysis of roughly 500 of the donors, V segments were called functional above 56.7% productive rearrangements and were called segregating when the between-donor standard deviation exceeded 5%. A statistical classification framework was built to diagnose cytomegalovirus status from the catalog of TCR beta chain sequences. A later analysis assigned V and J genes by comparing TCR nucleotide sequences with IMGT/GENE-DB human TR gene sequences. The TCRdist pipeline was used in a later analysis to assign CDR3 sequences and most-parsimonious VDJ recombination scenarios. In a later analysis, each TCR beta chain was defined by its CDR3 amino acid sequence together with its V-gene family, and reads without a unique V-gene family were excluded. To address suspected cross-contamination and a sequencing artifact, a later analysis removed several hundred highly shared, low-generation-probability nucleotide sequences. In a later analysis, a clonal expansion index was calculated for each public chain from normalized within-repertoire ranks of inferred template counts. In a later analysis, generation probabilities were computed using a VDJ recombination model fitted to out-of-frame rearrangements, and the results were checked against IGoR. In a later analysis, hypergeometric tests were used to score TCR-TCR, TCR-HLA and TCR-CMV co-occurrence, with a repertoire-size bias correction applied to TCR pairs. In a later analysis, false discovery rates were estimated by permuting HLA or CMV assignments 20 times. In a later analysis, co-occurring TCRs were grouped using DBSCAN, with TCRdist sequence similarity added in when clustering inside HLA-allele-positive subsets. Repertoires with fewer than 30,000 or more than 120,000 public chains, plus five repertoires with anomalous nucleotide sharing, were excluded from co-occurrence clustering. In TCRdb, the immuneACCESS table is reduced to in-frame sequences with V and J assigned. These tables do not hold every clone; where another copy was compared, an unresolved V gene accounts for under half, and the others remain unexplained. V and J calls and clone size are given by that table; D and trimming were obtained from the DNA. For this sample the table gives over 200,000 clones, of which 75% were detected only once. The ten top clones hold 1.5% to 2% of the sample.

The cohort comprised 710 or so healthy bone marrow donors. Cohort members were all nominally healthy when sampled, although unrecorded immune exposures were likely present. The donor tested CMV seronegative, placing the donor among the 352 seronegative members of the cohort. Each donor provided a peripheral blood sample, and peripheral blood mononuclear cells were used for TCR beta sequencing. The Qiagen DNeasy Blood Extraction Kit was used to extract genomic DNA from the blood cell samples. General findings and caveats noted by the study authors: In a later analysis, about 16,000 TCR beta sequences were associated with specific HLA alleles at a false discovery rate of 0.05. The only immune exposure information available for the cohort was CMV serostatus. This cohort had only TCR beta chains sequenced, and the lack of alpha or paired-chain data limited which features could be detected. In a later analysis, the rate of TCR association differed among HLA loci, with DRB1 alleles having the most associated TCRs and HLA-C alleles having the fewest. According to the authors, the approach could potentially be generalized to other disease states and immunological phenotypes. A further reported finding was that TCR beta sequences accurately predicted the HLA-A and HLA-B alleles for most subjects in the first cohort. Sequencing depth was assumed to be roughly uniform across donors in the presence/absence analyses, though that assumption may not hold. A later analysis found that most CMV-associated TCR beta chains appeared HLA-restricted, with HLA associations seemingly driven largely by CMV exposure. The classifier was reported to diagnose cytomegalovirus status with high specificity and sensitivity in both the original and validation cohorts. Correlated functional status among segregating V segments might be attributable to linkage disequilibrium, but an unknown experimental factor could not be ruled out. According to a later analysis, parvovirus B19, influenza, CMV and Epstein-Barr virus appeared linked to several top co-occurrence clusters. In vitro tests confirmed that three of the cytomegalovirus-associated TCR beta chains recognize cytomegalovirus antigens. A cluster of highly shared sequence variants was judged likely to be a technical artifact of the sequencing pipeline. Roughly 15 rarely observed V segments, including chromosome 9 orphons, were excluded from the earlier analysis of approximately 600 of the donors because counts were too low. Across donors, most TCR sequences were observed very rarely, whereas some public TCRs were present in many individuals. Some IMGT-functional V segments, including TRBV6-2 and TRBV6-3, could not be told apart with the 87-base-pair reads, so those segments were excluded. A total of 164 TCR beta chains were listed by the study as associated with cytomegalovirus. An earlier analysis of 587 of the donors showed that most TCR beta V segments appeared in productive rearrangements either about 87% or about 30% of the time, which broadly matched IMGT annotations. V-gene and J-gene trimming of TCR beta chains was associated with a missense DCLRE1C variant in a later genetic analysis, and the association was replicated in an independent cohort. When HLA alleles, especially DR and DQ, strongly co-occurred, TCR associations were difficult to assign to individual alleles. In a later analysis, HLA-associated TCR beta chains were found to be more clonally expanded and to have lower generation probabilities than equally common non-associated chains. Because HLA typing was missing for some donors at each locus, association tests included only the typed subset. According to a later genetic analysis, donors in an Asian-associated ancestry cluster had fewer N-insertions in productive TCRs than the approximately 630-donor mean.

The CDR3, from cysteine to phenylalanine, totals 14 residues. Kept here is only the CDR3 DNA, which spans 42 bases and is read in frame from base 1. From a lookup of the germline V gene (reference sequence), CDR1 and CDR2 are GTSNPN and SVGIG. V drops 8 bases and J drops 0 bases, leaving 13 bases in between. With respect to this clone: No antigen is known for it. Nothing much larger sits one base from this clone, and base qualities are not available.

The clonotype comes from a woman in her 30s in good health and CMV-seronegative. Material for sequencing was PBMCs. This sequence uses TRBV30 and TRBJ2-2, and possibly TRBD2, on 7 matching bases. The encoded CDR3 is CARRGASNTGELFF. In nucleotide form, the sequence is TGTGCCCGACGGGGGGCATCGAACACCGGGGAGCTGTTTTTT.